Each of the 24 T cell receptor beta chains below was sequenced from the same sample in a study of T cells expressing NK-cell markers. TCRdb re-called the 5' RACE reads and shows each CDR3 protein once, DNA omitted. The sample data list 300,000 to 450,000 distinct CDR3 sequences. What was sequenced was blood T cells: a sorted CD56 or NKG2C T cell subset, CD4+ or CD8+ T cells, or bulk PBMC T cells (not recorded which). These receptors were taken from a man aged 18-75 years in good health.

The chain links TRBV2 to TRBJ1-6; as DNA is missing, the TRBD1 call by TCRdb cannot be tested. This CDR3 contains 17 residues. The germline CDR1 and CDR2 sequences are SNHLY and FYNNEI. CDR3 sequence reads: CASSAGTGDLIGSPLHF.

The rearrangement joins TRBV11-1 to TRBJ2-7; lacking DNA, the TRBD1 call made by TCRdb goes unchecked. Germline V gene data show CDR1 as SGHAT and CDR2 as FQDESV (reference sequence). The CDR3 covers 15 residues. The CDR3 protein is CASSHRTGGIGEQYF.

This chain uses TRBV7-9 with TRBJ1-2; lacking DNA, the TRBD1 call made by TCRdb goes unchecked. The CDR3 consists of 16 residues. The germline V gene has CDR1 SEHNR and CDR2 FQNEAQ (reference sequence). CDR3 sequence: CASSLARPAGSYGYTF.

The chain recombines TRBV12-3 or TRBV12-4 with TRBJ1-6; as DNA is missing, the TRBD1 call by TCRdb cannot be tested. CDR3 length equals 15 residues. The CDR3 is CASRPDRGNNSPLHF.

The chain employs TRBV6-1 and TRBJ2-7; as DNA is missing, the TRBD2 call by TCRdb cannot be tested. Per germline, CDR1 MNHNS and CDR2 SASEGT. This CDR3 region has 16 residues. This chain's CDR3 is CASSAGTSGVRNEQYF.

The genes are TRBV28 and TRBJ1-5; absent DNA, TCRdb's TRBD1 call cannot be checked. CDR1 and CDR2 from the germline V gene are MDHEN and SYDVKM. This CDR3 comprises 13 residues. The CDR3 protein is CAGQAAGRQPQHF.

J is TRBJ2-4 and V is TRBV20-1; TCRdb's D call, TRBD1, is unchecked because there is no DNA. The CDR3 contains 15 residues. Germline assignment: CDR1 DFQATT and CDR2 SNEGSKA (reference sequence). CDR3 sequence: CSAGPTGRFGNIQYF.

The chain joins TRBV12-3 or TRBV12-4 to TRBJ2-3; TCRdb outputs TRBD2, but without DNA this stays unchecked. The CDR3 consists of 17 residues. This chain's CDR3 is CASSDHRLAGYTDTQYF.

The J gene is TRBJ1-5, the V gene TRBV19; with no DNA, the TCRdb D assignment of TRBD1 cannot be verified. Per germline, CDR1 LNHDA and CDR2 SQIVND (reference sequence). The CDR3 length is 16 residues. The chain's CDR3 is CASSAGQGRYNQPQHF.

This chain connects TRBV20-1 to TRBJ2-3; TCRdb's D call, TRBD2, is unchecked because there is no DNA. Germline-derived CDR1 and CDR2 are DFQATT and SNEGSKA (reference sequence). This CDR3 comprises 14 residues. The CDR3: CSAWLAGGHDTQYF.

The rearrangement uses TRBV27 and TRBJ1-5. The CDR3 runs to 13 residues. Germline V gene sequence: CDR1 MNHEY, CDR2 SMNVEV (reference sequence). CDR3 region: CASSLMPNQPQHF.

The V and J genes are TRBV29-1 and TRBJ1-6; checking the TCRdb D call of TRBD1 is not possible without DNA. This CDR3 has 13 amino acids. Germline V gene lookup returns CDR1 SQVTM and CDR2 ANQGSEA. CDR3 in amino acids: CSARTANNSPLHF.

The rearrangement uses TRBV5-1 and TRBJ1-3; TCRdb calls TRBD1, which cannot be checked without DNA. This CDR3 comprises 15 residues. CDR1 is SGHRS and CDR2 is YFSETQ in the germline V gene. The CDR3 loop is CASSSSGQGRNTIYF.

The chain employs TRBV5-4 and TRBJ2-5; TCRdb calls TRBD2, which cannot be checked without DNA. CDR1 and CDR2 from the germline V gene are SGHNT and YYREEE (reference sequence). CDR3 size: 20 residues. The CDR3 is CASSSTPGLAGGTYQETQYF.

This CDR3 is CASSLPGMNTEAFF. This chain joins TRBV14 and TRBJ1-1; TCRdb selects TRBD1, and the lack of DNA leaves this call unchecked. The CDR3 sequence is 14 residues long. CDR1 SGHDN and CDR2 FVKESK come from the germline V gene.

CDR3 protein: CASSRPQAKLFF. The V and J genes are TRBV12-3 or TRBV12-4 and TRBJ1-4; TCRdb proposes TRBD1, but this gene call is untestable without DNA. The CDR3 has 12 amino acids.

This chain connects TRBV2 to TRBJ1-2; the D call of TRBD1 rests on TCRdb alone, since no DNA is present to check it. CDR3 length: 13 amino acids. The V gene's germline CDR1 is SNHLY and CDR2 FYNNEI. CDR3 loop: CASRNGTAYGYTF.

The chain joins TRBV7-2 to TRBJ2-3; TCRdb names TRBD2, which stays unverified in the absence of DNA. Per the germline V gene, CDR1 is SGHTA and CDR2 is FQGNSA. The CDR3 has 19 amino acids. The CDR3 spells CASSLARGLAGGFADTQYF. The entire variable domain, with the rest obtained from reference TRBV7-2 and TRBJ2-3, is as follows: GAGVSQSPSNKVTEKGKDVELRCDPISGHTALYWYRQSLGQGLEFLIYFQGNSAPDKSGLPSDRFSAERTGGSVSTLTIQRTQQEDSAVYLCASSLARGLAGGFADTQYFGPGTRLTVL.

The rearrangement joins TRBV12-5 to TRBJ2-5. Germline lookup yields CDR1 LGHNT and CDR2 FRNRAP. The CDR3 totals 12 residues. The CDR3 sequence is CASGLFEETQYF.

The rearrangement joins TRBV19 to TRBJ2-7; the TCRdb call, TRBD1, lacks DNA for checking. The CDR3 is 14 amino acids. CDR1 is LNHDA, CDR2 SQIVND, per germline (reference sequence). The CDR3 sequence is CASTPTDTHYEQYF.

The chain couples TRBV5-1 to TRBJ1-4; the D gene TCRdb calls, TRBD1, cannot be checked with no DNA. Per germline, CDR1 SGHRS and CDR2 YFSETQ. This CDR3 is built from 14 residues. CDR3 loop: CASSNSQGAQKLFF.

The chain is built from TRBV2 and TRBJ2-7. Germline CDR1 is SNHLY and CDR2 is FYNNEI. There are 11 residues in the CDR3. CDR3: CASKVGYEQYF.

The chain employs TRBV7-9 and TRBJ2-5; the D call of TRBD1 rests on TCRdb alone, since no DNA is present to check it. CDR3 size: 15 residues. Germline lookup yields CDR1 SEHNR and CDR2 FQNEAQ (reference sequence). The CDR3 loop reads CASSLGTVFRETQYF.

The rearrangement joins TRBV7-9 to TRBJ2-2; TCRdb designates TRBD2, a call that cannot be tested without DNA. The CDR3 totals 14 residues. From germline, CDR1 is SEHNR and CDR2 FQNEAQ (reference sequence). This chain's CDR3 is CASSRLAGGRELFF.